Listed below are T cell receptor beta chains from one sample, sequenced in a study of CD8+CD57+ T cells in acquired aplastic anemia. TCRdb processed the reads anew with MiXCR; each CDR3 protein has one entry. Among 270,000 or so distinct CDR3 sequences, about 80% were seen once, and the ten largest hold 40% to 50%. Material for sequencing was sorted CD4+, CD8+, or CD8+CD57+ T cells (not recorded which) from PBMCs. The source of these receptors is a human donor with aplastic anemia. Both conserved end residues are part of each CDR3. A D gene is named only where the DNA matches it firmly. Clone size is given for some rows only: seen once, a few or many times, or a class if the clone is expanded.

d_gene	abundance	j_gene	v_gene	CDR3aa	CDR3nt
NA	many	TRBJ2-7	TRBV5-1	CASSYSGSYEQYF	TGCGCCAGCAGCTATTCAGGGTCCTACGAGCAGTACTTC
TRBD2	few	TRBJ2-7	TRBV2	CAITTSGSYEQYF	TGTGCCATCACGACTAGCGGGAGCTACGAGCAGTACTTC
TRBD2	NA	TRBJ2-5	TRBV2	CASSDGGGETQYF	TGTGCCAGCAGTGATGGGGGGGGGGAGACCCAGTACTTC
NA	NA	TRBJ2-5	TRBV5-6	CASSLESVRTLGTQYF	TGTGCCAGCAGCTTAGAGAGTGTGCGAACTCTCGGGACCCAGTACTTC
NA	few	TRBJ2-5	TRBV5-5	CASSLARGTQYF	TGTGCCAGCAGCTTGGCCAGGGGGACCCAGTACTTC
NA	NA	TRBJ2-5	TRBV7-6	CASSLQAGYQETQYF	TGTGCCAGCAGCCTTCAAGCCGGTTACCAAGAGACCCAGTACTTC
TRBD1	NA	TRBJ2-5	TRBV7-2	CASSQGGTDTESQYF	TGTGCCAGCAGCCAAGGGGGCACGGATACGGAGTCCCAGTACTTC
NA	NA	TRBJ1-1	TRBV7-6	CASTLGRQPTGANF	TGTGCCAGCACCCTAGGGAGGCAACCCACTGGGGCCAACTTT
NA	NA	TRBJ1-6	TRBV4-1	CASSNTDELTSPLHF	TGCGCCAGCAGCAATACGGACGAGTTGACTTCACCCCTCCACTTT
NA	few	TRBJ2-3	TRBV15	CATSRDWGRVTDTQYF	TGTGCCACCAGCAGAGATTGGGGGCGGGTCACAGATACGCAGTATTTT
NA	medium-sized	TRBJ2-6	TRBV9	CASSPWSSGANVLTF	TGTGCCAGCAGCCCCTGGAGCTCTGGGGCCAACGTCCTGACTTTC
NA	few	TRBJ1-1	TRBV12-3/TRBV12-4	CASSLAAGGNTEAFF	TGTGCCAGCAGTTTAGCAGCGGGGGGGAACACTGAAGCTTTCTTT
NA	NA	TRBJ1-5	TRBV7-9	CASSIGGGWAQPQHF	TGTGCCAGCAGCATCGGAGGCGGGTGGGCGCAGCCCCAGCATTTT
NA	NA	TRBJ2-3	TRBV11-2	CASGALLADTQYF	TGTGCCAGCGGGGCCTTACTAGCCGATACGCAGTATTTT
NA	NA	TRBJ2-1	TRBV7-9	CASSLASSYGTDVQFF	TGTGCCAGCAGCTTAGCGAGTAGCTACGGGACCGACGTCCAGTTCTTC
TRBD2	NA	TRBJ2-1	TRBV7-3	CASSSGGIDEKDF	TGTGCCAGCAGCTCGGGGGGGATCGATGAGAAGGACTTC
TRBD1	NA	TRBJ1-2	TRBV19	CAISVTNRGRSYGYTF	TGTGCCATCAGTGTGACTAACAGGGGGAGGTCCTATGGCTACACCTTC
NA	NA	TRBJ2-1	TRBV15	CATSIDSGADNEQFF	TGTGCCACCAGCATAGATAGCGGAGCGGACAATGAGCAGTTCTTC
NA	NA	TRBJ2-1	TRBV7-2	CDSSFYICSTRGGTHIVDEQFF	NA
TRBD2	NA	TRBJ2-1	TRBV5-4	CASRKLAGGNNEQFF	TGTGCCAGTAGGAAACTAGCGGGGGGAAACAATGAGCAGTTCTTC
NA	many	TRBJ2-3	TRBV6-2/TRBV6-3	CASRYRAVRKSSDTQYF	TGTGCCAGCAGGTACCGAGCGGTTAGAAAGTCGTCAGATACGCAGTATTTT
NA	NA	TRBJ1-4	TRBV20-1	CSAIGRDAIDEKLFF	TGCAGTGCTATCGGCAGAGACGCCATAGATGAAAAACTGTTTTTT
TRBD1	NA	TRBJ1-5	TRBV9	CASSVATGGDSRNQPQHF	TGTGCCAGCAGCGTAGCTACAGGGGGGGACAGCCGCAATCAGCCCCAGCATTTT
TRBD1	NA	TRBJ1-4	TRBV7-2	CASSLDLTGNTNEKLFF	TGTGCCAGCAGCTTAGATCTGACAGGGAACACTAATGAAAAACTGTTTTTT
TRBD1	NA	TRBJ1-2	TRBV20-1	CSARQGGYGYTF	TGCAGTGCTAGACAGGGGGGCTATGGCTACACCTTC
NA	NA	TRBJ1-4	TRBV5-1	CASRGPPGGEKLFF	TGCGCCAGCAGGGGACCACCAGGAGGTGAAAAACTGTTTTTT
NA	NA	TRBJ2-2	TRBV9	CASSVPAGAGTGELFF	TGTGCCAGCAGCGTACCGGCGGGGGCAGGAACCGGGGAGCTGTTTTTT
NA	few	TRBJ2-5	TRBV2	CASSQSQETQYF	TGTGCCAGCAGCCAGTCCCAGGAGACCCAGTACTTC
NA	NA	TRBJ2-1	TRBV7-8	CASSLARGPDTEQFF	TGTGCCAGCAGCTTAGCTAGAGGTCCCGATACTGAGCAGTTCTTC
NA	once	TRBJ1-2	TRBV7-8	CASSFHTDGPVYCYTF	TGTGCCAGCAGCTTTCATACAGACGGGCCAGTATATTGCTACACCTTC
NA	NA	TRBJ1-2	TRBV15	CATSREAGGNGYTF	TGTGCCACCAGCAGAGAGGCCGGGGGGAATGGCTACACCTTC
NA	NA	TRBJ1-5	TRBV7-9	CASSHKGSGPRDF	TGTGCCAGCAGCCATAAAGGAAGCGGGCCGCGGGATTTT
TRBD1	NA	TRBJ1-1	TRBV7-3	CASSTTGKKTEALF	TGTGCCAGCAGTACGACAGGGAAGAAGACTGAGGCTTTGTTT
TRBD2	NA	TRBJ2-3	TRBV7-2	CASSLTSGSTDMQYF	TGTGCCAGCAGCTTGACTAGCGGGAGCACAGATATGCAGTATTTT
NA	NA	TRBJ2-3	TRBV7-8	CASGYQRTGTAYF	TGTGCCAGCGGCTATCAGCGCACAGGTACGGCGTATTTT
NA	NA	TRBJ2-6	TRBV5-4	CASSLEAGYGANVLTF	TGTGCCAGCAGCTTGGAGGCGGGCTACGGGGCCAACGTCCTGACTTTC
TRBD2	many	TRBJ2-1	TRBV29-1	CSVEATSGRVEQFF	TGCAGCGTTGAGGCGACTAGCGGGAGGGTTGAGCAGTTCTTC
NA	NA	TRBJ1-1	TRBV20-1	CSAREGHRMNTEAFF	TGCAGTGCTAGGGAGGGACACCGCATGAACACTGAAGCTTTCTTT
NA	NA	TRBJ1-1	TRBV9	CASSVDTNTEAFF	TGTGCCAGCAGCGTAGACACGAACACTGAAGCTTTCTTT
TRBD2	NA	TRBJ2-7	TRBV7-2	CASSPLAGGDNEQYF	TGTGCCAGCAGCCCCCTAGCGGGAGGGGACAACGAGCAGTACTTC
NA	once	TRBJ2-7	TRBV20-1	CSARVDRAYEQYF	TGCAGTGCTAGAGTGGACAGAGCCTACGAGCAGTACTTC
NA	NA	TRBJ2-3	TRBV11-3	CASSVELTTQYF	TGTGCCAGCAGCGTAGAGCTAACAACGCAGTATTTT
TRBD1	NA	TRBJ1-2	TRBV5-1	CASSLAQGQGYGYTF	TGTGCCAGCAGCTTGGCTCAGGGACAGGGCTATGGCTACACCTTC
NA	few	TRBJ1-6	TRBV11-1	CASSLDRADSPLHF	TGTGCCAGCAGCTTGGATAGGGCAGATTCACCCCTCCACTTT
NA	NA	TRBJ2-3	TRBV7-8	CASSEGSGDTQYF	TGTGCCAGCAGCGAGGGGAGCGGGGATACGCAGTATTTT
NA	NA	TRBJ1-2	TRBV7-3	CASSLYSINTEAYTF	TGCGCCAGCAGCTTGTACAGCATCAACACCGAAGCTTACACCTTC